This TCR beta chain was sequenced in a study of early T cells in non-severe SARS-CoV-2 infection. Across the whole study: Sequencing used unsorted whole-blood bulk RNA, so chains lack pairing.

This clonotype was detected many times. Its cognate antigen is unknown. Unique molecular identifiers were affixed to single, distinct cDNA molecules. TCRdb called the 5' RACE reads again in MiXCR, with one record for every CDR3 protein. Of about 79,000 distinct CDR3 sequences in the sample, less than 15% were seen once. Study results and limitations: The study's VDJdb matching favored anti-spike CD8 responses and missed private and CD4 specificities.

This CDR3 comprises 18 residues. Germline V gives CDR1 SGHVS, CDR2 FQNEAQ. With V trimmed by 3 bases and J by 0 bases, 8 bases remained unmatched. This TCR derives from an adult who was a healthcare worker with PCR-confirmed SARS-CoV-2 infection or an uninfected control (not recorded which). J is TRBJ2-4 and V is TRBV7-8; 10 bases match TRBD2. The sequenced material came from whole blood. The CDR3 spells CASSLYIAGGLAKNIQYF. The CDR3 DNA reads TGTGCCAGCAGCTTGTACATAGCGGGGGGTTTAGCCAAAAACATTCAGTACTTC.